Listed below are T cell receptor beta chains from one sample, sequenced in a study of blood T cell repertoires in COVID-19. The method was immunoSEQ multiplex PCR; TCRdb's version includes in-frame clones alone and lacks a portion of them. In the table there are some 150,000 clones, roughly 90% of which are singletons. The source material was peripheral blood. All receptors derive from a human donor in a cohort sampled during active COVID-19. CDR3s include the opening cysteine and the closing phenylalanine or tryptophan. Each record gives: CDR3 protein, V gene.

CASSFRDREHNEQFF	TRBV2
CSASTRASWDTGELFF	TRBV20-1
CASSPGLGRNNEQFF	TRBV2
CASSPGQNLYGYTF	TRBV14
CASSMDRGRGEQFF	TRBV19
CTSSQVHPAKNIQYF	TRBV1
CASGGPIRLVTYNEQFF	TRBV12-5
CASSPQGAVSEAFF	TRBV18
CASSYWTGGSYEQYF	TRBV4-2
CASSLALSSGANVLTF	TRBV5-1
CASSFHQGGEQYF	TRBV7-2
CASSLNGGSDGNIQYF	TRBV7-3
CASSYRWDSGEKLFF	TRBV4-1
CASSLRRNSPLHF	TRBV5-8
CASSPRSPRDEQYF	TRBV27
CASSQYNRGMGGNTIYF	TRBV3-1/TRBV3-2
CASSEGGTYNSPLHF	TRBV2
CASSGHRRLVEPLHF	TRBV2
CASSLFDRMNTEAFF	TRBV5-8
CASSGQSTDTQYF	TRBV9
CASSSLRQGFDTQYF	TRBV5-1
CASSLGTGGNEKLFF	TRBV5-1
CASSLGTGGAVGQYF	TRBV7-9
CASSVIGTSGAQETQYF	TRBV5-1
CASSLGQGETQYF	TRBV7-3
CASSEGTEETQYF	TRBV6-1
CASSSYGTDRYNSPLHF	TRBV9
CASGGLASTDTQYF	TRBV5-1
CASSSGTSGQETQYF	TRBV11-2
CASSLDGTGYGYTF	TRBV5-1
CASSLRGGQPQHF	TRBV7-3
CASRRTGPNYEQYF	TRBV2
CASSLITGGEGQPQHF	TRBV4-1
CASSTPHAGPRNTIYF	TRBV19
CASSPRDRNTGELFF	TRBV10-2
CASSVGVTGARTLHF	TRBV9
CASRDGIGTAIDTQYF	TRBV5-1
CASRATRFEQYF	TRBV2
CASSVGRGSNEQFF	TRBV2
CASSFTRLSYEQYF	TRBV11-1
CASSLLTGGYQPQHF	TRBV5-8
CASSYSGVSPLHF	TRBV6-5
CASSLPRREQYF	TRBV5-8
CASSLVSGTGANVLTF	TRBV6-6
CASSLDRGRQYF	TRBV5-1
CASSPYPGQEEEKLFF	TRBV3-1/TRBV3-2
CASSASSASNQPQHF	TRBV6-5
CASSLRTSGGDTQYF	TRBV7-3
CASSEVAVGLAVEQYF	TRBV6-1
CASSPTSGLYNQPQHF	TRBV7-2
CASSQDQHRGTEAFF	TRBV4-3